The text below deals with one TCR beta chain. Its antigen remains unidentified. No per-base quality is available; no much larger clone lies one base away. The source of the sample is a study of untreated major depressive disorder (dated by TCRdb to the late 2010s). Study-wide context: A cross-sectional case-control design was used to compare T cell phenotype and TCR repertoire between antidepressant-free major depressive disorder patients and individually matched non-depressed controls. Sequencing followed up flow-cytometry Vbeta 5.1, Vbeta 11 and Vbeta 22 usage differences observed in the whole cohort.

The Qiagen DNeasy Blood and Tissue Kit was used to extract total genomic DNA from the purified CD4+ T cells. Following immunoSEQ immunosequencing protocols, the TCRbeta CDR3 region, as defined by IMGT, was amplified and sequenced. On the authors' methods: The immunoSEQ service preprocessed the raw sequence data to correct PCR and sequencing errors. The sequence data were imported into the immunoSEQ Analyzer and were further analyzed using VDJtools v1.0.7. The paired Wilcoxon signed-rank test was used to test differences between patients and controls. TCRdb took over this immuneACCESS table, retaining in-frame rearrangements with V and J assigned. Such tables are incomplete; in checked studies, under half of the missing clones stem from an unresolved V gene, and the remainder is unexplained. V and J calls plus clone size are reproduced from that table; the DNA served to infer D and trimming. Recorded for this sample are under 15,000 clones; about 90% of them occurred a single time. The ten biggest clones cover 1.5% to 2% of the sample.

For sex, age, current smoking status and body mass index, every depressed patient had a pairwise-matched non-depressed control. Every participant in the study was of European descent. Patients were diagnosed with major depressive disorder by DSM-IV criteria and had a Hamilton Rating Scale for Depression score of 18 or higher. For at least 8 weeks before enrollment, patients had taken no psychiatric medication of any kind, antidepressants included. Among patients, depression severity was moderate to severe. Major medical conditions, Axis I/II comorbidities, regular medication or illicit drug use, and drinking over 100 g alcohol weekly were applied as exclusion criteria for all participants. Approximately 30 ml of peripheral blood was collected into EDTA tubes from each participant. Using the BD IMag Human CD4 T Lymphocyte Enrichment Set, CD4+ T cells were purified from thawed PBMCs via magnetic negative selection. The CD4+ enrichment method typically yielded 90% to 95% purity as confirmed by flow cytometry. A subgroup of a few case-control pairs, selected blind to chemokine receptor expression and flow-cytometric repertoire skewing results, was subjected to TCRbeta sequencing. All blood samples were collected in the morning at 8:00 a.m., and PBMCs were isolated by Ficoll-Hypaque gradient centrifugation. PBMCs were cryopreserved by gradual cooling to -80°C and stored in liquid nitrogen until assayed.

What the authors observed across the whole study: The sequencing comparisons used one-tailed planned tests on only three preselected Vbeta families. In CD4+ T cells, sequencing confirmed that depressed patients used TRBV05-01 (Vbeta 5.1) more than controls did, with a one-tailed test giving p = 0.040. In the sequencing data, TRBV25-01 and TRBV02-01 usage was found to follow the flow-cytometry pattern, although statistical significance was not reached. Strict matching and exclusion criteria produced a comparatively small study sample, limiting generalizability of findings. In every sequenced subject, the top five TRBV05-01 clones were all identified as private clones.

V is cut by 0 bases and J by 7 bases, and the space between the germline ends is 15 bases. CDR1 and CDR2 are drawn from the germline V gene (reference sequence): LNHNV, YYDKDF. The CDR3, cysteine through phenylalanine, is 16 amino acids long. Only the CDR3 portion is preserved as DNA: 48 bases, with reading frame beginning at the first base. Sequencing was carried out using CD4+ T cells from PBMCs. This clonotype was sampled from a woman under 40 with major depressive disorder. The chain joins TRBV15 to TRBJ1-4; the D gene is not confidently resolved. The nucleotide sequence is given as TGTGCCACCAGCAGAGAAGGAAGGGAGGTCGGTGAAAAACTGTTTTTT. Translated, this gives CATSREGREVGEKLFF.